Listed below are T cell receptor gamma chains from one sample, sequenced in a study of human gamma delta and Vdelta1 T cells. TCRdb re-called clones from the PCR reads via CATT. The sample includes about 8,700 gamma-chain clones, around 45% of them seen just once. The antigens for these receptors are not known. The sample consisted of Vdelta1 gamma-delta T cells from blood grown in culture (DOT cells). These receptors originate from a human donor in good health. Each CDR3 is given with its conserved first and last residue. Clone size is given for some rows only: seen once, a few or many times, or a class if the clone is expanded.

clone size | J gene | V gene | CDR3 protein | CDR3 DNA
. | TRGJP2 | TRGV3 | CATWDRRNSSDWIKTF | TGTGCCACCTGGGACAGGCGGAATAGTAGTGATTGGATCAAGACGTTT
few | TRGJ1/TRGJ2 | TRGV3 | CATWDTYYKKLF | TGTGCCACCTGGGACACGTATTATAAGAAACTCTTT
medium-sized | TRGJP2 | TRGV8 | CATWSSDWIKTF | TGTGCCACCTGGAGTAGTGATTGGATCAAGACGTTT
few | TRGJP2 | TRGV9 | CALWRTSFFGWIKTF | TGTGCCTTGTGGCGGACGTCATTTTTCGGTTGGATCAAGACGTTT
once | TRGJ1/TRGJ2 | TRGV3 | CAAWGLGKLF | TGTGCCGCCTGGGGATTGGGGAAACTCTTT
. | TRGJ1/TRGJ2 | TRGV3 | CATWDSRYYYKKLF | TGTGCCACCTGGGACAGTCGTTATTATTATAAGAAACTCTTT
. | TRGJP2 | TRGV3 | CATWHGDWIKTF | TGTGCCACCTGGCACGGGGATTGGATCAAGACGTTT
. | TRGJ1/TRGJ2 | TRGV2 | CATWVYYKKLF | TGTGCCACCTGGGTCTATTATAAGAAACTCTTT
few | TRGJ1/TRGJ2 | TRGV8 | CATWDSPSKKLF | TGTGCCACCTGGGATAGTCCAAGCAAGAAACTCTTT
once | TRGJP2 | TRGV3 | CATWDRREGSDWIKTF | TGTGCCACCTGGGACAGGCGGGAAGGTAGTGATTGGATCAAGACGTTT
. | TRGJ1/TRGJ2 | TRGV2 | CATCEFYYKKLF | TGTGCCACCTGTGAATTCTATTATAAGAAACTCTTT
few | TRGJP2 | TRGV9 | CAWDGSDWIKTF | TGTGCCTGGGATGGTAGTGATTGGATCAAGACGTTT
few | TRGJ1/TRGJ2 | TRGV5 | CATWDTDYYKKLF | TGTGCCACCTGGGACACAGATTATTATAAGAAACTCTTT
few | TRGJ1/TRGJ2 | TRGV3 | CATWDRPSYYKKLF | TGTGCCACCTGGGACAGGCCGAGTTATTATAAGAAACTCTTT
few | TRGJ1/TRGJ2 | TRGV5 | CATWDRPPRYYKKLF | TGTGCCACCTGGGACAGGCCCCCTCGGTATTATAAGAAACTCTTT
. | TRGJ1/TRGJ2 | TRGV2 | CATWDGSYKKLF | TGTGCCACCTGGGACGGCAGTTATAAGAAACTCTTT
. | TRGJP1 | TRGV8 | CATWGGHTTGWFKIF | TGTGCCACCTGGGGTGGGCATACCACTGGTTGGTTCAAGATATTT
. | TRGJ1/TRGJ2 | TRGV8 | CATWDSGYKKLF | TGTGCCACCTGGGATTCGGGATATAAGAAACTCTTT
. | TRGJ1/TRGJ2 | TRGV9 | CALWEVDKKLF | TGTGCCTTGTGGGAGGTGGATAAGAAACTCTTT
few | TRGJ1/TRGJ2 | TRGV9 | CALWEVQGYKKLF | TGTGCCTTGTGGGAGGTGCAGGGTTATAAGAAACTCTTT
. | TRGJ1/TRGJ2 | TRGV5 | CATWDRLIYYKKLF | TGTGCCACCTGGGACAGGCTGATTTATTATAAGAAACTCTTT
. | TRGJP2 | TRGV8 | CATWDMRDWIKTF | TGTGCCACCTGGGATATGCGTGATTGGATCAAGACGTTT
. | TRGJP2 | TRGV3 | CATWDMTRSDWIKTF | TGTGCCACCTGGGACATGACGAGGAGTGATTGGATCAAGACGTTT
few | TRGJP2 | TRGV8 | CATWDVSDWIKTF | TGTGCCACCTGGGATGTCAGTGATTGGATCAAGACGTTT
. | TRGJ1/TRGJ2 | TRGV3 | CATWDRRIMDYKKLF | TGTGCCACCTGGGACAGGCGTATCATGGATTATAAGAAACTCTTT
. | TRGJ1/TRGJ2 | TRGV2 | CATWDGLYYKKLF | TGTGCCACCTGGGACGGCCTATATTATAAGAAACTCTTT
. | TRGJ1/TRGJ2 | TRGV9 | CALWEPANYKKLF | TGTGCCTTGTGGGAGCCTGCGAATTATAAGAAACTCTTT
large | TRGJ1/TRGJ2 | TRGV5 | CATWDRYKKLF | TGTGCCACCTGGGACAGGTATAAGAAACTCTTT
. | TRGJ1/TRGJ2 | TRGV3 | CATWDRTRKLF | TGTGCCACCTGGGACAGGACGAGGAAACTCTTT
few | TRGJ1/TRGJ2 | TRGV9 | CALWEVRRFGEQKLF | TGTGCCTTGTGGGAGGTGCGACGGTTCGGCGAGCAGAAACTCTTT
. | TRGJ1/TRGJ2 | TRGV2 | CATWDSPDYYKKLF | TGTGCCACCTGGGACAGTCCGGATTATTATAAGAAACTCTTT
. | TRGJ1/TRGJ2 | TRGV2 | CATWDGPRVTNYYKKLF | TGTGCCACCTGGGACGGGCCACGTGTCACGAATTATTATAAGAAACTCTTT
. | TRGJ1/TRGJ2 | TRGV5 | CATWDRRKYKKLF | TGTGCCACCTGGGACAGGCGTAAGTATAAGAAACTCTTT
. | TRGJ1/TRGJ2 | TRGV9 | CALWDAGYYKKLF | TGTGCCTTGTGGGACGCAGGTTATTATAAGAAACTCTTT
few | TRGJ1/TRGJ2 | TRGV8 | CATWDYPYYKKLF | TGTGCCACCTGGGATTACCCTTATTATAAGAAACTCTTT
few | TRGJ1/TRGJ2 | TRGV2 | CATWDDSYKKLF | TGTGCCACCTGGGACGATTCTTATAAGAAACTCTTT
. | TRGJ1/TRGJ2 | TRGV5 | CATWDSARLYKKLF | TGTGCCACCTGGGACTCTGCGCGTCTCTATAAGAAACTCTTT